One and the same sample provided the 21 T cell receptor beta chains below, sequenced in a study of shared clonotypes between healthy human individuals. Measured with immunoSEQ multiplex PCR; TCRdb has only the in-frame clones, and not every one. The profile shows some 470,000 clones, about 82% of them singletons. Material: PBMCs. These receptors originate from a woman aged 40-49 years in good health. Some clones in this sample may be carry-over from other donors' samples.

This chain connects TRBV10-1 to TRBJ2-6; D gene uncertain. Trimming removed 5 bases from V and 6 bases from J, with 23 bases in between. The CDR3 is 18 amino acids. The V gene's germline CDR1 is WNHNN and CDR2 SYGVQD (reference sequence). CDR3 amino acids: CASSMGMIAQSQANVLTF. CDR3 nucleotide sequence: TGCGCCAGCAGTATGGGGATGATCGCACAAAGTCAGGCCAACGTCCTGACTTTC.

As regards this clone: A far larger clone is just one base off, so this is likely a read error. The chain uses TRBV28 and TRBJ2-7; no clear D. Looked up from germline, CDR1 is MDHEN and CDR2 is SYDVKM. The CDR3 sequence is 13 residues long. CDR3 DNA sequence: TGTGCCAGCAGTTACCCCAATTCCTACGAGCAGCACTTC. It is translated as CASSYPNSYEQHF.

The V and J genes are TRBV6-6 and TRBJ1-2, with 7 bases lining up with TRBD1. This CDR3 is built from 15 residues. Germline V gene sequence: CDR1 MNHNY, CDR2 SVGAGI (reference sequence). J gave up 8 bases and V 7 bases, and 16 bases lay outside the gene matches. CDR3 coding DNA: TGTGCCAGCACCCCCGGCGGCAGGGGGGTGAGGGGCTACACCTTC. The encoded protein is CASTPGGRGVRGYTF.

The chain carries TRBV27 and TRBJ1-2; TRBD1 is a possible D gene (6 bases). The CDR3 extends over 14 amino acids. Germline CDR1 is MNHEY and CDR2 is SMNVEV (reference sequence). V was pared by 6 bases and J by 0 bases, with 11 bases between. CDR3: CASRGAAANYGYTF. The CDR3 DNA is TGTGCCAGCAGGGGGGCAGCGGCTAACTATGGCTACACCTTC.

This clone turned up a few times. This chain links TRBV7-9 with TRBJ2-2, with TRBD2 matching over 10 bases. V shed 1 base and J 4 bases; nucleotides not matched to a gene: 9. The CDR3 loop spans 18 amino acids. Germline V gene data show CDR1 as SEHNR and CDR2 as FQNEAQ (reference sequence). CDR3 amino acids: CASSLVILAGVSTGELFF. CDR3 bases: TGTGCCAGCAGCTTAGTGATCCTAGCGGGAGTTTCCACCGGGGAGCTGTTTTTT.

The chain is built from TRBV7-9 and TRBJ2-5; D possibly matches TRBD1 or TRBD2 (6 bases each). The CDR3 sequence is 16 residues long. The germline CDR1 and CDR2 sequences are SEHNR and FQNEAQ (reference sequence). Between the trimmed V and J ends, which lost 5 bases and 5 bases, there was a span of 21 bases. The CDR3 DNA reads TGTGCCAGCAGCCCCCCAGGACTAAGGGACAAGGAGACCCAGTACTTC. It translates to CASSPPGLRDKETQYF.

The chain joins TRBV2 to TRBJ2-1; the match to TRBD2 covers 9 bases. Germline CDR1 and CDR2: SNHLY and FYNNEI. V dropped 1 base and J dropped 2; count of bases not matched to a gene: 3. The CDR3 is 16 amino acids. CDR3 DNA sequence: TGTGCCAGCAGTGAAGGGGCTAGCGGGGCCTACAATGAGCAGTTCTTC. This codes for CASSEGASGAYNEQFF.

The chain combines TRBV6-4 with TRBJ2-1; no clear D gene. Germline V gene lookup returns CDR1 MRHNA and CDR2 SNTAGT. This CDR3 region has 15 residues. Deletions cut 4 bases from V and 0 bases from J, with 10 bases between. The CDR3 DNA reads TGTGCCAGCAGTGGTGCGAGTAGCTCCTACAATGAGCAGTTCTTC. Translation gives CASSGASSSYNEQFF.

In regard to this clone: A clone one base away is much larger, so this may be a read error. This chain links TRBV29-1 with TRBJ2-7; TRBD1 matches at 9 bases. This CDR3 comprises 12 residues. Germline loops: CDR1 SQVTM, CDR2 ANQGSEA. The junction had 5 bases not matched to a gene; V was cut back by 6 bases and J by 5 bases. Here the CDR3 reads CSVRDRDNEQYF. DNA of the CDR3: TGCAGCGTCAGGGACAGGGATAACGAGCAGTACTTC.

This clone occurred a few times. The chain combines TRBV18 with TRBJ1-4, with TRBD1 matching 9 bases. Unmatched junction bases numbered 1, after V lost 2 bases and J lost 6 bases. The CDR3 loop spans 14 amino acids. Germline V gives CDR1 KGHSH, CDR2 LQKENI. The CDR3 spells CASSPGTGYEKLFF. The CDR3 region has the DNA TGTGCCAGCTCACCAGGGACAGGGTATGAAAAACTGTTTTTT.

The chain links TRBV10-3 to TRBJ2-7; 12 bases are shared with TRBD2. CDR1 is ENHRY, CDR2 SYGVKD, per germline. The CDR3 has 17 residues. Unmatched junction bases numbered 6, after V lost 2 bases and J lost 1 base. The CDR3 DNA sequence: TGTGCCATCAGTGAGGGAGGACTAGCGGGACTTTCCTACGAGCAGTACTTC. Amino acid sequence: CAISEGGLAGLSYEQYF.

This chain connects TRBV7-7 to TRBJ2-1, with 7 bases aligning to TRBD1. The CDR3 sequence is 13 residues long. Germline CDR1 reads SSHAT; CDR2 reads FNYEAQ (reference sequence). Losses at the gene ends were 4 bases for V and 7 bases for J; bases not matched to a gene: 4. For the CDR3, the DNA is TGTGCCAGCAGCTCCGACAGGGTTAATGAGCAGTTCTTC. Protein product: CASSSDRVNEQFF.

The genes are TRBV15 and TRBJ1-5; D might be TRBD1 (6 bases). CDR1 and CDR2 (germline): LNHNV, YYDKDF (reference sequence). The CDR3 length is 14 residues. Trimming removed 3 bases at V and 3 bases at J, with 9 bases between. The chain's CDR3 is CATSRDRYNQPQHF. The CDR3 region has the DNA TGTGCCACCAGCAGGGACAGATACAATCAGCCCCAGCATTTT.

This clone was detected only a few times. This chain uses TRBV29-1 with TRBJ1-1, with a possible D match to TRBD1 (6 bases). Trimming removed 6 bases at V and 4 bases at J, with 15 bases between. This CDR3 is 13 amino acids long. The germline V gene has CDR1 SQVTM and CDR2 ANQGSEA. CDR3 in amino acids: CSVSGTSGTEAFF. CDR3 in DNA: TGCAGCGTGTCCGGGACAAGTGGCACTGAAGCTTTCTTT. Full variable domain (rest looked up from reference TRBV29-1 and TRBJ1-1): SAVISQKPSRDICQRGTSLTIQCQVDSQVTMMFWYRQQPGQSLTLIATANQGSEATYESGFVIDKFPISRPNLTFSTLTVSNMSPEDSSIYLCSVSGTSGTEAFFGQGTRLTVV.

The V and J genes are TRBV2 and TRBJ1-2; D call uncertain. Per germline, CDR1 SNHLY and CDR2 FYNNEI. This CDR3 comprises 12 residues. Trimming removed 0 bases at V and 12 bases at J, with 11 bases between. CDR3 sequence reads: CASSEAWEGNTF. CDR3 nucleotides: TGTGCCAGCAGTGAAGCGTGGGAAGGTAACACCTTC.

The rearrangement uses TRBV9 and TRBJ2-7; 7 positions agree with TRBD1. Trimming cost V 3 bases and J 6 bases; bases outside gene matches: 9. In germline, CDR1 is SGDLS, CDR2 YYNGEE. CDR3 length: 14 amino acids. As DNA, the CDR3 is TGTGCCAGCAGCGCCCGGGACAGAGACCTCGAGCAGTACTTC. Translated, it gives CASSARDRDLEQYF.

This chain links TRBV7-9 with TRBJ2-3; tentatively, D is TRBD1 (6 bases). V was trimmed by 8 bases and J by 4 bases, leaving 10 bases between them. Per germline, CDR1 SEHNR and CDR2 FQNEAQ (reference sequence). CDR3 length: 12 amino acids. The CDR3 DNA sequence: TGTGCCAGCGGTCAGGGGTCAGATACGCAGTATTTT. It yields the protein CASGQGSDTQYF.

CDR3 in amino acids: CASSSDMSSYEQYF. As DNA, the CDR3 is TGCGCCAGCAGTTCGGACATGAGCTCCTACGAGCAGTACTTC. J is TRBJ2-7 and V is TRBV10-1, with a possible D match to TRBD1 (5 bases). V dropped 5 bases and J dropped 0 bases, with 11 bases sitting between them. This CDR3 spans 14 amino acids. The germline V gene encodes CDR1 WNHNN and CDR2 SYGVQD (reference sequence).

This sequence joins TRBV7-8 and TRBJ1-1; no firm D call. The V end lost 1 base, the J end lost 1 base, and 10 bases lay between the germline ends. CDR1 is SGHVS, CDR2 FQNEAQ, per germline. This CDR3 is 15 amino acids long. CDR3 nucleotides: TGTGCCAGCAGCTTAGGTCCGTGGGGGAACACTGAAGCTTTCTTT. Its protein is CASSLGPWGNTEAFF.

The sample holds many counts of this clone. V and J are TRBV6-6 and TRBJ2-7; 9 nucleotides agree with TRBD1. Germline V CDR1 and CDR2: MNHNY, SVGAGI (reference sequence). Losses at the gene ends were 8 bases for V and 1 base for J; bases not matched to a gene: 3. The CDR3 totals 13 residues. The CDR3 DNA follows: TGTGCCAGCGGGGGGACAGGGTCCTACGAGCAGTACTTC. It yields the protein CASGGTGSYEQYF.

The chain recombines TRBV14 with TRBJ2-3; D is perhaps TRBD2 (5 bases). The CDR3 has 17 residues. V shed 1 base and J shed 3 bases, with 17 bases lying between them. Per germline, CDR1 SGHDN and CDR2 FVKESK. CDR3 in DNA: TGTGCCAGCAGCCAAGGGGTTCCGGGAAGTGGAACAGATACGCAGTATTTT. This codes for CASSQGVPGSGTDTQYF.